These 18 T cell receptor beta chains came from one sample sequenced in a study of T cells in Graves' hyperthyroidism and ophthalmopathy. The CDR3 regions of TCR beta were amplified from RNA transcripts. With the HTBI primer set, the TCR CDR3 went through a first round of RT-PCR. TCRdb reprocessed the multiplex PCR reads via MiXCR and lists one record per CDR3 protein. The sample yields 110,000 to 150,000 distinct CDR3 sequences, roughly a fifth seen once. The sample comprised blood. The receptors derive from a woman in her forties or fifties with Graves' hyperthyroidism that later progressed to Graves' ophthalmopathy.

This clonotype showed up many times. This chain links TRBV18 with TRBJ2-5; a weak D match, TRBD1 (6 bases). The V end lost 5 bases, the J end lost 7 bases, and 14 bases lay between the germline ends. CDR1 is KGHSH and CDR2 is LQKENI in the germline V gene. The CDR3 length is 13 residues. The CDR3 sequence is CASSSDRSATQYF. In DNA, the CDR3 is TGTGCCAGCTCATCAGACAGGTCCGCGACCCAGTACTTC. Filled out from reference TRBV18 and TRBJ2-5, the complete variable domain reads NAGVMQNPRHLVRRRGQEARLRCSPMKGHSHVYWYRQLPEEGLKFMVYLQKENIIDESGMPKERFSAEFPKEGPSILRIQQVVRGDSAAYFCASSSDRSATQYFGPGTRLLVL.

The chain combines TRBV19 with TRBJ1-5; TRBD1 agrees at 11 bases. V was pared by 6 bases and J by 6 bases, with 7 bases of the junction left unmatched. Looked up from germline, CDR1 is LNHDA and CDR2 is SQIVND (reference sequence). The length of the CDR3 is 15 residues. The CDR3 DNA follows: TGTGCCAGTAGGCCTGGACAGGGGGCAGCTCAGCCCCAGCATTTT. Translated: CASRPGQGAAQPQHF. Using reference TRBV19 and TRBJ1-5 for the parts outside the CDR3, the full variable domain is DGGITQSPKYLFRKEGQNVTLSCEQNLNHDAMYWYRQDPGQGLRLIYYSQIVNDFQKGDIAEGYSVSREKKESFPLTVTSAQKNPTAFYLCASRPGQGAAQPQHFGDGTRLSIL.

There are a few counts of this clonotype. The chain links TRBV9 to TRBJ1-2; D not certain. Trimming cost V 0 bases and J 3 bases, with 9 bases left between them. The CDR3 covers 14 residues. Germline V lookup: CDR1 SGDLS, CDR2 YYNGEE. CDR3 sequence: CASSVDGVYYGYTF. CDR3 sequence (DNA): TGTGCCAGCAGCGTAGACGGGGTGTACTATGGCTACACCTTC.

This clonotype was counted a few times. This chain connects TRBV19 to TRBJ2-4, with D unclear. V lost 4 bases and J 0 bases, leaving 13 bases between the germline ends. The CDR3 runs 16 residues. CDR1 and CDR2 from the germline V gene are LNHDA and SQIVND (reference sequence). The CDR3 is CASSNARRLAKNIQYF. In DNA, the CDR3 is TGTGCCAGTAGTAACGCCCGTCGGTTAGCCAAAAACATTCAGTACTTC.

The chain recombines TRBV19 with TRBJ1-1; 7 nucleotides agree with TRBD1. Germline CDR1 LNHDA, CDR2 SQIVND (reference sequence). The J segment lost 1 base and the V segment lost 3 bases, leaving 11 bases of the junction unmatched. This CDR3 region has 17 residues. Here the CDR3 reads CASSIPDRKSPNTEAFF. DNA of the CDR3: TGTGCCAGTAGTATCCCGGACAGGAAGAGTCCGAACACTGAAGCTTTCTTT.

This clonotype was detected only a few times. Just one base apart from a much larger clone, this may be a read error. The V gene is TRBV12-3 or TRBV12-4, the J gene TRBJ1-2; D is undetermined. The length of the CDR3 is 11 residues. The V end was cut by 5 bases, the J end by 2 bases, with 3 bases between. The CDR3 spells CASSTNYGYTF. DNA for the CDR3: TGTGCCAGCAGTACGAACTATGGCTACACCTTC.

There are many counts of this clonotype. The rearrangement uses TRBV5-1 and TRBJ2-5; D possibly uses TRBD1 or TRBD2 (5 bases each). With 5 bases removed from V and 4 bases from J, the gap between germline ends came to 12 bases. Looked up from germline, CDR1 is SGHRS and CDR2 is YFSETQ. The CDR3 spans 13 residues. This CDR3 reads CASRRDVSETQYF. In nucleotides, the CDR3 is TGCGCCAGCAGGAGGGACGTTTCAGAGACCCAGTACTTC.

This clonotype was seen only a few times. As DNA, the CDR3 is TGTGCCTGGAGTGTAGAAGCGGGAGTCAGTGAGCAGTTCTTC. Residues: CAWSVEAGVSEQFF. V gene TRBV30 combines with J gene TRBJ2-1, with 8 bases that match TRBD2. Germline loops: CDR1 GTSNPN, CDR2 SVGIG (reference sequence). V gave up 0 bases and J gave up 9 bases; unmatched junction bases: 7. The CDR3 spans 14 residues.

The chain carries TRBV6-1 and TRBJ1-4; D gene ambiguous. Between the trimmed V and J ends, which lost 4 bases and 10 bases, there was a span of 13 bases. This CDR3 spans 13 amino acids. The germline V gene has CDR1 MNHNS and CDR2 SASEGT. The CDR3 DNA reads as TGTGCCAGCAGTGGACCCCAGGTCCGAAAACTGTTTTTT. It yields the protein CASSGPQVRKLFF.

This clonotype was seen many times. The gene calls are TRBV2 and TRBJ1-6; perhaps TRBD1 as D (6 bases). The germline V and J ends were trimmed by 4 bases and 8 bases, with 9 bases remaining between them. Germline V gives CDR1 SNHLY, CDR2 FYNNEI. This CDR3 spans 13 amino acids. The CDR3 spells CASSGTADSPLHF. In nucleotides, the CDR3 is TGTGCCAGCAGTGGGACAGCGGATTCACCCCTCCACTTT.

The chain recombines TRBV12-3 or TRBV12-4 with TRBJ2-2; TRBD1 or TRBD2 may be the D gene (6 bases each). V shed 6 bases and J shed 4 bases, with 15 bases lying between them. The CDR3 runs 15 residues. CDR3: CASSRGLGGTGELFF. The CDR3 DNA sequence: TGTGCCAGCAGCCGGGGGCTGGGAGGCACCGGGGAGCTGTTTTTT.

This clonotype was counted at least ten times. This chain uses TRBV30 with TRBJ2-2; D perhaps matches TRBD1 (5 bases). The CDR3 is made up of 13 amino acids. Germline-derived CDR1 and CDR2 are GTSNPN and SVGIG (reference sequence). V was shortened by 6 bases and J by 1 base, with 9 bases between the two germline ends. The CDR3 sequence: CACNRRNTGELFF. CDR3 sequence (DNA): TGTGCCTGTAACAGGAGGAACACCGGGGAGCTGTTTTTT.

Many counts were recorded for this clonotype. This chain uses TRBV11-2 with TRBJ2-1; no reliable D call. V was shortened by 7 bases and J by 8 bases, with 15 bases between the two germline ends. The CDR3 has 13 residues. Per the germline V gene, CDR1 is SGHAT and CDR2 is FQNNGV. The CDR3 reads CASTSPPRDEQFF. CDR3 coding DNA: TGTGCCAGCACCTCACCTCCCCGGGATGAGCAGTTCTTC.

This clonotype was observed a few times. The genes are TRBV9 and TRBJ2-2; D is undetermined. The CDR3 runs 13 residues. V gave up 3 bases and J gave up 3 bases, with 6 bases separating them. Germline values: CDR1 SGDLS, CDR2 YYNGEE. The CDR3 sequence: CASSGRDTGELFF. The CDR3, as DNA: TGTGCCAGCAGCGGAAGGGACACCGGGGAGCTGTTTTTT.

This clonotype was seen only a few times. V is TRBV18 and J is TRBJ2-2, with 7 positions matching TRBD1. Germline CDR1 and CDR2: KGHSH and LQKENI. This CDR3 has 16 residues. Trimming at V came to 5 bases and at J to 0 bases, leaving 6 bases not matched to a gene. The CDR3 bases are TGTGCCAGCTCAGCAATACAGGGGTCGAACACCGGGGAGCTGTTTTTT. Its translation: CASSAIQGSNTGELFF. Complete variable domain (other parts from reference TRBV18 and TRBJ2-2): NAGVMQNPRHLVRRRGQEARLRCSPMKGHSHVYWYRQLPEEGLKFMVYLQKENIIDESGMPKERFSAEFPKEGPSILRIQQVVRGDSAAYFCASSAIQGSNTGELFFGEGSRLTVL.

This clonotype was counted many times. The chain uses TRBV20-1 and TRBJ2-1, with a possible D match to TRBD2 (6 bases). Germline assignment: CDR1 DFQATT and CDR2 SNEGSKA (reference sequence). CDR3 length: 14 amino acids. Trimming cost V 0 bases and J 0 bases, with 6 bases left between them. CDR3 protein: CSARDGSSYNEQFF. The CDR3 DNA reads as TGCAGTGCTAGAGACGGGAGCTCCTACAATGAGCAGTTCTTC.

This clonotype was counted many times. The chain recombines TRBV3-1 with TRBJ2-1; D remains unclear. Germline CDR1 reads LGHDT; CDR2 reads YNNKEL (reference sequence). The CDR3 runs 13 residues. Trimming pared 2 bases from V and 7 bases from J, leaving 9 bases between. CDR3 nucleotide sequence: TGTGCCAGCAGCCAACGCGGAACTAATGAGCAGTTCTTC. Translated, it gives CASSQRGTNEQFF.

Many counts were recorded for this clonotype. The chain recombines TRBV3-1 with TRBJ2-4; either TRBD1 or TRBD2 may fit D (5 bases each). Trimming took off 3 bases at V and 1 base at J, with 10 bases between the two ends. This CDR3 is 15 amino acids long. Per the germline V gene, CDR1 is LGHDT and CDR2 is YNNKEL (reference sequence). This CDR3 is CASSQIWGAKNIQYF. The DNA of the CDR3 is TGTGCCAGCAGCCAGATTTGGGGGGCCAAAAACATTCAGTACTTC.